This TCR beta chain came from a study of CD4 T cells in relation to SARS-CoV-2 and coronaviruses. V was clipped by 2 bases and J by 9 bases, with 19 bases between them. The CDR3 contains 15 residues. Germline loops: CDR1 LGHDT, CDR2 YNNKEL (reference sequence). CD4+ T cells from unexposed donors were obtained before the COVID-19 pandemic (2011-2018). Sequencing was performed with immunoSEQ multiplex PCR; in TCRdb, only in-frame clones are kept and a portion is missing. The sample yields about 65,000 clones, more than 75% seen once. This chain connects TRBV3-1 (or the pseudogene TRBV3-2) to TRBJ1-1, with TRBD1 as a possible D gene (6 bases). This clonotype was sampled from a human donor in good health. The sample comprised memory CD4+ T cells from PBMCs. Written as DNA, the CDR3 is TGTGCCAGCAGCCAACCACCGGAGGACAGATCCAAAGCTTTCTTT. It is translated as CASSQPPEDRSKAFF.